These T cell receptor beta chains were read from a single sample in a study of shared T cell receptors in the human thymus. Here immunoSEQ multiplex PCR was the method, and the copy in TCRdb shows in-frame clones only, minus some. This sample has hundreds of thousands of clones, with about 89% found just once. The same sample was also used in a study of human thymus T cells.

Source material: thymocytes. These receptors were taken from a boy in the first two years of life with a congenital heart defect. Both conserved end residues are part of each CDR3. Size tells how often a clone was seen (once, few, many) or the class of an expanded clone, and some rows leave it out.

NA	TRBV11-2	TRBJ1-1	CASSLDSWENAEAFF
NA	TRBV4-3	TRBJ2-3	CASSPRLVPTDTQYF
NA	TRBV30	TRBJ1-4	CAWSVGEIRQGNEKLFF
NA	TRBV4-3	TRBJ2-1	CASSPQIGTGSNEQFF
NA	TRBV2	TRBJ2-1	CASSESLSSYNEQFF
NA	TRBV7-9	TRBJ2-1	CASTIGAFQGLNNEQFF
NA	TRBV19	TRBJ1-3	CASSHSSGNTIYF
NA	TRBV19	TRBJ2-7	CASSTGLAGTYEQYF
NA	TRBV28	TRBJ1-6	CASSWTGVSYNSPLHF
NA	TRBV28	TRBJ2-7	CASSYAWGQGSLSEQYF
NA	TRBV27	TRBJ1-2	CASSFSGQGHYGYTF
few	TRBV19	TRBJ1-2	CASSTRDRPNYGYTF
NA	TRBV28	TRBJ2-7	CASSLWPPGSGYEQYF
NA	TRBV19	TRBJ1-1	CASSMPQIADTEAFF
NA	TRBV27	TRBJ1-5	CASSSSAGQGLAQHF
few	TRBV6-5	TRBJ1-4	CASSYSGTGNEKLFF
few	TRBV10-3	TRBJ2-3	CAISESTRSSGEPDTQYF
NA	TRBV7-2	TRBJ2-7	CASSLFRAVAGPYYEQYF
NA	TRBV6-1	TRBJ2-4	CASSGTLRPVQGVPNIQYF
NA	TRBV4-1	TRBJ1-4	CASSLRTGGDEKLFF
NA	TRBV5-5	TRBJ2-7	CASTQGGPYEQYF
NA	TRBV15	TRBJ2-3	CATREDRVQDTQYF
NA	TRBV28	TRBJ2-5	CASSFTAGGPGTQYF
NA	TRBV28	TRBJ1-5	CASSLGGSYNQPQHF
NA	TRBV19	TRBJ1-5	CASTRAGQPQHF
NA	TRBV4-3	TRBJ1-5	CASSQRQGAGQPQHF
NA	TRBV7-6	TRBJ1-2	CASSSGTGRRIRDGYTF
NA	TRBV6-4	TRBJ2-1	CASSEGQGANEQFF
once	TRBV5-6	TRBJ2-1	CASSLALGKGNEQFF
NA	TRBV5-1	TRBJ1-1	CASSLDPHGAGRNTEAFF
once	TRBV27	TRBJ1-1	CASSLGQGAWAFF
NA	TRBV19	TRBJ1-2	CASSISGGGEDGYTF
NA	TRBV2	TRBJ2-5	CASRGGSQETQYF
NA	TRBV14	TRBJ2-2	CASSQERGLAGSGTGELFF
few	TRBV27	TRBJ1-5	CASSPRGNQPQHF
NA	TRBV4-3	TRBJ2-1	CASSQLESNSYNEQFF
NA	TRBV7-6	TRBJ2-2	CASSPRPGQGGMNTGELFF
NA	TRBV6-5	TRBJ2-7	CASISGSSYEQYF
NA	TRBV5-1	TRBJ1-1	CASSLLGQGAGTEAFF
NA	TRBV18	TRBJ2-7	CASSRPDRYYEQYF
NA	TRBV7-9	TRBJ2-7	CASSPRVAGGPLPLYEQYF
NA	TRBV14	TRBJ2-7	CASSRGGSRDTSYEQYF
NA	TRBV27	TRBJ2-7	CASSPGVEQYF
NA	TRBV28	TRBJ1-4	CASSPTGIGGEKLFF
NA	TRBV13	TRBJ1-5	CASSFGTGHNQPQHF
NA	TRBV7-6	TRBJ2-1	CASSLGSDLAGPVEQFF
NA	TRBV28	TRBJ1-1	CASSLYRGLNTEAFF
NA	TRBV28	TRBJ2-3	CASRGQSSTDTQYF
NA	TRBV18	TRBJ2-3	CASSLSGESTDTQYF
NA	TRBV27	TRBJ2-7	CASSFGTGFYEQYF
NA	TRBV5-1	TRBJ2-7	CASSLLAGGSEQYF
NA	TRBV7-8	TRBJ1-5	CASSPTGGNQPQHF
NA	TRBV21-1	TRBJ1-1	CASSKGEDRVSTEAFF
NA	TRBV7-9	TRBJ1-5	CASSLDEGQGSNQPQHF
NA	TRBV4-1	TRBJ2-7	CASSQEQLAGRDEQYF
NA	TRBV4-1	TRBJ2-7	CASSQWSEGRNYYEQYF
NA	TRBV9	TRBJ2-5	CASSVDGFASGNQETQYF
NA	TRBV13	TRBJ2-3	CASRFARQGANTQYF